This record looks at one T cell receptor (beta chain) sequence and its context. Its cognate antigen is unknown. This entry comes from a study of OX40 agonist ivuxolimab in advanced cancers. V was pared by 2 bases and J by 3 bases, with 7 bases of the junction left unmatched. Germline CDR1 LGHNA, CDR2 YNFKEQ. The CDR3 loop spans 19 amino acids. Profiling relied on immunoSEQ multiplex PCR, and the TCRdb table lists in-frame clones only, not all of them. The sample includes approximately 100,000 clones, roughly 94% of them seen just once. Study-level findings and limits: More expanded clones were seen, on average, in CD8+ T cells than in CD4+.

The chain links TRBV4-2 to TRBJ2-1, with 16 bases matching TRBD2. The sequencing here drew on CD4+ or CD8+ T cells sorted from blood, taken in a trial of the OX40 agonist ivuxolimab. This sequence was found in an adult with an advanced solid tumor such as melanoma, head and neck, liver or kidney cancer. The CDR3 loop reads CASSQSGTSGGAFYNEQFF. CDR3 DNA: TGTGCCAGCAGCCAATCCGGGACTAGCGGGGGGGCTTTCTACAATGAGCAGTTCTTC.